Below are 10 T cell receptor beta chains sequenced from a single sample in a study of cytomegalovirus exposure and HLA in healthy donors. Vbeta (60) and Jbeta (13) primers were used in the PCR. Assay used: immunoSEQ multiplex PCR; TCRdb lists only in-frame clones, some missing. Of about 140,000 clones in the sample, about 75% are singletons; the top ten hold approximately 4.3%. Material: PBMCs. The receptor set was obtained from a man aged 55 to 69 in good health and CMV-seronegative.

This CDR3 reads CASSLSGRTGETQYF. CDR3 nucleotide sequence: TGTGCCAGCAGTTTGAGCGGGAGAACGGGGGAGACCCAGTACTTC. The chain combines TRBV27 with TRBJ2-5; 8 bases agree with TRBD2. This CDR3 is built from 15 residues. The J segment lost 5 bases and the V segment lost 3 bases, leaving 8 bases of the junction unmatched. Looked up from germline, CDR1 is MNHEY and CDR2 is SMNVEV (reference sequence).

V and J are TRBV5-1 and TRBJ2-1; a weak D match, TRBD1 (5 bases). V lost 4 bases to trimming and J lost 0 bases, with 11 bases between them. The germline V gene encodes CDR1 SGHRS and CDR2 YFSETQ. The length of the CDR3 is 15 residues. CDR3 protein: CASSRDSSSYNEQFF. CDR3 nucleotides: TGCGCCAGCAGCCGTGACAGTAGCTCCTACAATGAGCAGTTCTTC.

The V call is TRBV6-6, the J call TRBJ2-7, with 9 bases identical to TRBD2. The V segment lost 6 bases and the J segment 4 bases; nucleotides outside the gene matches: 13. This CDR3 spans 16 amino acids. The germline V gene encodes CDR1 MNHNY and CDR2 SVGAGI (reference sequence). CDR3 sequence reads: CASRSGRPPYFYEQYF. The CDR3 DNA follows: TGTGCCAGCAGAAGCGGGAGGCCCCCTTATTTTTACGAGCAGTACTTC.

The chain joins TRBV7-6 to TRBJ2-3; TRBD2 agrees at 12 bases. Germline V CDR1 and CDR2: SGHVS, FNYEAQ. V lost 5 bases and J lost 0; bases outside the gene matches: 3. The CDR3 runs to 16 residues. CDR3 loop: CASSLGTSGSTDTQYF. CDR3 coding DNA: TGTGCCAGCAGCCTCGGGACTAGCGGGAGCACAGATACGCAGTATTTT. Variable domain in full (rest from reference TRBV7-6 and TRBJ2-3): GAGVSQSPRYKVTKRGQDVALRCDPISGHVSLYWYRQALGQGPEFLTYFNYEAQQDKSGLPNDRFSAERPEGSISTLTIQRTEQRDSAMYRCASSLGTSGSTDTQYFGPGTRLTVL.

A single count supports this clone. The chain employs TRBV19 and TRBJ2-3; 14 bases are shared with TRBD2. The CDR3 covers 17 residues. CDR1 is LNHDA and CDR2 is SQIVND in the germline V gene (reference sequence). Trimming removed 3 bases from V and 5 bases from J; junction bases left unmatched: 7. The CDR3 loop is CASSMKTSGRAKDTQYF. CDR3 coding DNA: TGTGCCAGTAGTATGAAGACTAGCGGGAGGGCCAAAGATACGCAGTATTTT.

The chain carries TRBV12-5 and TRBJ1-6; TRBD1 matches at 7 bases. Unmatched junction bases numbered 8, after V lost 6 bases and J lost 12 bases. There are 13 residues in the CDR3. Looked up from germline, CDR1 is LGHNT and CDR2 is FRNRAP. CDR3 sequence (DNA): TGTGCTAGTGGGCTTACAGGGGAAGGACCCCTCCACTTT. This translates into CASGLTGEGPLHF.

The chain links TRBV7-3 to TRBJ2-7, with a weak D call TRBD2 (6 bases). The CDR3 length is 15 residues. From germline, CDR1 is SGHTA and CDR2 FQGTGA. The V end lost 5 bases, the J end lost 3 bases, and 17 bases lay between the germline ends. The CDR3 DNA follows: TGTGCCAGCAGCCTAGGGAGGAGTTGGGACTACGAGCAGTACTTC. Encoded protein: CASSLGRSWDYEQYF. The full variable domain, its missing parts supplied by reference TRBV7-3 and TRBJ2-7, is GAGVSQTPSNKVTEKGKYVELRCDPISGHTALYWYRQSLGQGPEFLIYFQGTGAADDSGLPNDRFFAVRPEGSVSTLKIQRTERGDSAVYLCASSLGRSWDYEQYFGPGTRLTVT.

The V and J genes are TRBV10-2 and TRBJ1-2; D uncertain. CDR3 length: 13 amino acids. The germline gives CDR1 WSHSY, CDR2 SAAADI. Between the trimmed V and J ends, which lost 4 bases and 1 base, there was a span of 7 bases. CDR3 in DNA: TGCGCCAGCAGTGCCGTCCGTAACTATGGCTACACCTTC. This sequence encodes CASSAVRNYGYTF.

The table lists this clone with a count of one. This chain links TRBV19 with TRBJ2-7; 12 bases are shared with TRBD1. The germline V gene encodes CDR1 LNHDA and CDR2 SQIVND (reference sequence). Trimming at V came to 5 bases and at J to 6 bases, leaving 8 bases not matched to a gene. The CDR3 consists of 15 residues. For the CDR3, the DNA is TGTGCCAGTAGTCTGACCCGGGACAGGGGGCGCGAGCAGTACTTC. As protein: CASSLTRDRGREQYF.

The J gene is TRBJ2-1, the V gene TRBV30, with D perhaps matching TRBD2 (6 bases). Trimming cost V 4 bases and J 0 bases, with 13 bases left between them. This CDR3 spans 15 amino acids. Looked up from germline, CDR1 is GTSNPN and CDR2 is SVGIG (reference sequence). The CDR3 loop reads CAWNGGLSSYNEQFF. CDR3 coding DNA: TGTGCCTGGAACGGGGGATTAAGCTCCTACAATGAGCAGTTCTTC.